These 8 T cell receptor beta chains were sequenced from one sample in a study of breast tumors, draining lymph nodes, adjacent tissues. Breast cancer patients provided tissue from their axillary draining lymph nodes. A single record per CDR3 protein comes from TCRdb applying MiXCR to the multiplex PCR reads. The sample shows approximately 210,000 distinct CDR3 sequences, 30% to 35% of them seen only once. The sequenced material came from axillary lymph node tissue. Receptors originate from a female donor with breast cancer. Some clones in this sample may be carry-over from other donors' samples.

This clonotype was counted at least ten times. CDR3 in DNA: TGTGCCATCAGTGGAGAGGGGACAGGGGACTATGGCTACACCTTC. It encodes CAISGEGTGDYGYTF. The chain employs TRBV10-3 and TRBJ1-2; 10 bases align to TRBD1. The CDR3 has 15 amino acids. V gave up 4 bases and J gave up 3 bases; unmatched junction bases: 5. Germline V gene lookup returns CDR1 ENHRY and CDR2 SYGVKD.

At least ten counts were recorded for this clonotype. This CDR3 is CASSLYTSGRHNEQFF. In DNA form, the CDR3 reads TGTGCCAGCAGCTTATACACTAGCGGGAGGCATAATGAGCAGTTCTTC. The chain couples TRBV7-3 to TRBJ2-1, with 12 bases identical to TRBD2. The CDR3 runs to 16 residues. From germline, CDR1 is SGHTA and CDR2 FQGTGA. Trimming took 2 bases from V and 7 from J; bases not matched to a gene: 6.

In its sample, this clonotype was seen many times. V gene TRBV7-2 combines with J gene TRBJ2-3; unclear D gene. This CDR3 spans 10 amino acids. Germline V CDR1 and CDR2: SGHTA, FQGNSA. Trimming left V 5 bases short and J 11 bases short, with 8 bases between. This chain's CDR3 is CASSKSVQYF. The CDR3 region has the DNA TGTGCCAGCAGCAAAAGTGTGCAGTATTTT.

This clonotype was recorded at least ten times. CDR3 nucleotides: TGCAGTGCCAAGAGCGTAGAAAGCTCCTACAATGAGCAGTTCTTC. It codes for CSAKSVESSYNEQFF. The chain is built from TRBV20-1 and TRBJ2-1; the D is unclear. The CDR3 covers 15 residues. Germline CDR1 reads DFQATT; CDR2 reads SNEGSKA (reference sequence). The germline V and J ends were trimmed by 6 bases and 0 bases, with 15 bases remaining between them.

This clonotype appeared many times. The V gene is TRBV2, the J gene TRBJ2-5, with 7 nucleotides matching TRBD1. Germline CDR1 and CDR2: SNHLY and FYNNEI. Trimming at V came to 8 bases and at J to 1 base, leaving 4 bases not matched to a gene. The CDR3 runs to 13 residues. The CDR3 reads CASGRDSQETQYF. The CDR3 DNA reads as TGTGCCAGCGGACGGGACAGCCAAGAGACCCAGTACTTC.

The table lists this clonotype with many counts. V usage is TRBV5-1 and J usage is TRBJ1-5, with a weak D call TRBD1 (5 bases). Germline assignment: CDR1 SGHRS and CDR2 YFSETQ. This CDR3 region has 16 residues. Trimming took 4 bases from V and 0 from J, leaving 14 bases between them. The CDR3 here is CASSPSGGTSNQPQHF. The CDR3 DNA follows: TGCGCCAGCAGCCCGTCGGGGGGAACTAGCAATCAGCCCCAGCATTTT.

This clonotype was recorded at least ten times. The chain links TRBV7-3 to TRBJ2-2, with 12 nucleotides matching TRBD2. This CDR3 has 18 residues. The germline V gene encodes CDR1 SGHTA and CDR2 FQGTGA. J lost 0 bases, V lost 5 bases, and 7 bases had no gene match. DNA for the CDR3: TGTGCCAGCAGCCCGACTAGCGGGAGATTAGCGAACACCGGGGAGCTGTTTTTT. This encodes CASSPTSGRLANTGELFF.

Details on this clonotype: A read error is likely, as this CDR3 ends without the conserved phenylalanine or tryptophan. The limits of the CDR3 on the DNA are not certain, so only TCRdb's listed CDR3 is given. V is TRBV11-3 and J is TRBJ2-2. The CDR3 length equals 8 residues, ends included. The germline V gene encodes CDR1 SGHNT and CDR2 YENEEA. The CDR3 region is CASSFGLA.